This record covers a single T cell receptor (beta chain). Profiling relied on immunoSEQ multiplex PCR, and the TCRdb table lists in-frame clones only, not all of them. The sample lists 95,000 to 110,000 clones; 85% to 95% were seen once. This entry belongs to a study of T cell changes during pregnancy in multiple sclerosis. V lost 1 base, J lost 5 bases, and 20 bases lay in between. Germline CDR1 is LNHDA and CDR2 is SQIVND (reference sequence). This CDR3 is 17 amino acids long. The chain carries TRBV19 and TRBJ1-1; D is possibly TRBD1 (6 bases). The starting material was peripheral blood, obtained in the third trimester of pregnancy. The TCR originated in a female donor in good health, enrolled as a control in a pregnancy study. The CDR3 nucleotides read TGTGCCAGTAGTATAGTATGGGCCCTCCAAGGGGGAACTGAAGCTTTCTTT. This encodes CASSIVWALQGGTEAFF. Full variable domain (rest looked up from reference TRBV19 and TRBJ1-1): DGGITQSPKYLFRKEGQNVTLSCEQNLNHDAMYWYRQDPGQGLRLIYYSQIVNDFQKGDIAEGYSVSREKKESFPLTVTSAQKNPTAFYLCASSIVWALQGGTEAFFGQGTRLTVV.